This entry describes one T cell receptor (beta chain). This clonotype was counted many times. It has no known antigen specificity. It has no much larger one-base neighbor in the sample; base qualities were not kept. Amplification of TCR beta CDR3 regions was carried out from RNA transcripts. A first-round RT-PCR of the TCR CDR3 used the HTBI primer set with the Qiagen OneStep RT-PCR kit. Libraries were constructed in a second round of multiplex PCR, after which size selection and purification were performed. Paired-end sequencing of the libraries was performed with 100 bp reads on an Illumina HiSeq2000. On the authors' methods: SOAPnuke was used to process the raw data, throwing out any read that contained adapters or uncalled bases, had a mean Phred below 15, or lacked an exact constant-primer or identifier match. COPE v1.2.5 was used to merge the high-quality paired reads, and each unique nucleotide sequence was defined as a clonotype. MiTCR v1.1 was used to align the clonotypes against IMGT TRBV, TRBD and TRBJ reference segments. The analysis was restricted to V-J combinations with a frequency above 0.0001, which together covered approximately 99% of the repertoires. The TCS score was defined as the ratio of F50 (clonal expansion) to E x V (chaos), calculated using BLOSUM62-based TCRdist between CDR3 peptides within each V-J. Welch's t-statistics and random forest reduced fewer than 600 V-J features to roughly 13, which were used in a naive Bayes classifier (R e1071). The public sequencing data were trimmed at Q25 with fastp and processed into clonotypes with MiXCR by TCRdb, which kept only in-frame beta chains. CDR3 protein duplicates are merged, each entry listing the most common genes and DNA. What appears here as the V and J calls and clone size reflects TCRdb's work, not the paper's. The sample table lists roughly 740,000 distinct CDR3 sequences, 16% of them with a count of one. The ten largest clones take up roughly 8% of the sample.

The data belong to a study of T cells in Graves' hyperthyroidism and ophthalmopathy (dated by TCRdb to the late 2010s). For the study in its entirety: Peripheral blood was sampled at the time of initial diagnosis, prior to any treatment. In several Graves' hyperthyroidism patients, the study also compared T-cell repertoires from thyroid tissue with T-cell repertoires from blood. An independent validation cohort of around 19 hyperthyroidism patients and 17 patients who later progressed to ophthalmopathy tested prospective prediction of ophthalmopathy. According to the paper, TCR Vbeta CDR3 sequencing was carried out on about 140 peripheral blood samples, which came from under 50 ophthalmopathy, around 74 hyperthyroidism and about 17 progressor patients. A discovery cohort of roughly 100 patients, about 44 with Graves' ophthalmopathy and 57 with stable Graves' hyperthyroidism, was used to find distinguishing TCR V-J signatures. After blood sampling, hyperthyroidism patients were treated with methimazole at a starting dose of 30 mg daily, and ophthalmopathy patients were treated with high-dose intravenous methylprednisolone. For training and testing, the 100 patients in the discovery cohort were randomly divided in a 7:3 ratio.

V is cut by 2 bases and J by 4 bases, and the space between the germline ends is 5 bases. The CDR3 measures 12 amino acids from cysteine to phenylalanine. Of the read, only the CDR3 DNA is kept; its 36 bases are in frame from base 1. CDR1 and CDR2 are drawn from the germline V gene (reference sequence): SEHNR, FQNEAQ. Here is what the overall study found, with its caveats: No statistical method was used to set the sample size in advance, and investigators knew the group allocation. During validation, the model predicted progression to ophthalmopathy a median of approximately 6 months ahead of onset, with almost 71% sensitivity and more than 72% specificity. In cross-validation, a model built on a 13 V-J signature told ophthalmopathy apart from stable hyperthyroidism with under 90% sensitivity and about 81% specificity, and in testing the same model reached 80%/75%. Most expanded thyroid clonotypes (frequency above 0.001) were also detected in blood, a finding suggesting that blood repertoires may reflect thyroid immune responses.

Stable Graves' hyperthyroidism was defined as no progression to ophthalmopathy during 18 months of follow-up. The hyperthyroidism patients were between 18 and 65 years old and newly diagnosed, with a disease duration of less than 2 months. The study excluded patients with uncontrolled infections, other autoimmune diseases, pregnancy or lactation. Diagnoses were established on the basis of clinical symptoms, serum thyroxine and TRAb, thyroid ultrasound, and orbital computed tomography. PBMCs were isolated from roughly 10 ml of fresh peripheral blood by Ficoll-Paque density gradient centrifugation. Total RNA was extracted using Trizol reagent, and RNA quality was assessed on an Agilent 2100 Bioanalyzer.

Specimen: blood. The clonotype comes from a man between 18 and 29 years old with Graves' hyperthyroidism. The chain employs TRBV7-9 and TRBJ2-5, with the D gene too uncertain to name. This receptor has the CDR3 CASSLNGETQYF. The nucleotide sequence reads as follows: TGTGCCAGCAGCTTAAACGGAGAGACCCAGTACTTC.